This is a list of T cell receptor beta chains from one sample in a study of response to subunit inactivated influenza vaccine. TCRdb recomputed calls from the RT-PCR reads with MiXCR, one row per CDR3 protein. The table has about 520,000 distinct CDR3 sequences, less than 30% seen once. Sequenced here: CD4+ T cells sorted from PBMCs, sampled 5 days after vaccination. These receptor sequences come from a man over 45 who received an inactivated influenza vaccine. CDR3s leave out the opening cysteine and the closing phenylalanine or tryptophan. A D gene is named only where the DNA matches it firmly. Not all rows give a size; the values are once, few, many and, for expanded clones, a class.

CDR3: ASSFSRLALLSDTQY
D: TRBD2
size: NA
V: TRBV7-2

CDR3: ASSQDVGQETQY
D: NA
size: NA
V: TRBV3-1

CDR3: ASSLNIGGASNQPQH
D: NA
size: NA
V: TRBV12-3/TRBV12-4

CDR3: ATPSDRVRGYT
D: TRBD1
size: NA
V: TRBV15

CDR3: ASSAGTGSDTQY
D: TRBD1
size: few
V: TRBV5-1

CDR3: ATSRGPRRGNTIY
D: NA
size: few
V: TRBV15

CDR3: ASSPVLGQETQY
D: NA
size: NA
V: TRBV6-2/TRBV6-3

CDR3: ASSLTSGYEQY
D: TRBD2
size: NA
V: TRBV12-3/TRBV12-4

CDR3: ASSAIKGTEAF
D: NA
size: NA
V: TRBV10-2

CDR3: ASSLDRGRTGELF
D: TRBD1
size: many
V: TRBV12-3/TRBV12-4

CDR3: SARRGQSTDTQY
D: TRBD1
size: NA
V: TRBV20-1

CDR3: ASSRAGGTYNEQF
D: TRBD2
size: few
V: TRBV27

CDR3: ASTPSLFSVETQY
D: NA
size: NA
V: TRBV4-2

CDR3: AISESTSYNEQF
D: NA
size: NA
V: TRBV10-3

CDR3: ASRTQRGGVSYNEQF
D: TRBD2
size: once
V: TRBV2

CDR3: SARDRAGTEAF
D: TRBD1
size: few
V: TRBV20-1

CDR3: ASSQDGNRKLF
D: NA
size: few
V: TRBV14

CDR3: ASSKDRLYNEQF
D: TRBD1
size: many
V: TRBV4-3

CDR3: ASSYLRGMNTEAF
D: TRBD1
size: NA
V: TRBV6-5

CDR3: ASSQDFRNEKLF
D: NA
size: NA
V: TRBV4-1

CDR3: SSRQAYNEQF
D: NA
size: few
V: TRBV29-1

CDR3: ASKMVGAYEQY
D: NA
size: many
V: TRBV5-1

CDR3: ASEGIPYQETQY
D: NA
size: NA
V: TRBV3-1

CDR3: ASSSRTTDTQY
D: NA
size: NA
V: TRBV6-5

CDR3: ASTRGSGTDTQY
D: NA
size: few
V: TRBV5-1

CDR3: SYARDSLYNEQF
D: NA
size: few
V: TRBV29-1

CDR3: ASSLWRGRGVNEQF
D: NA
size: NA
V: TRBV5-6

CDR3: ASSYFLSYEQY
D: NA
size: few
V: TRBV6-2/TRBV6-3

CDR3: ASRLGSYEQY
D: NA
size: NA
V: TRBV3-1

CDR3: ASSLVTVGGYT
D: NA
size: few
V: TRBV5-1

CDR3: ASSGRQGSNTGELF
D: TRBD1
size: NA
V: TRBV7-9

CDR3: ASTVGWTGRETQY
D: TRBD1
size: NA
V: TRBV12-3/TRBV12-4

CDR3: ASRPDSPLKQY
D: NA
size: NA
V: TRBV2

CDR3: ASSLTSGGGADTQY
D: TRBD1
size: few
V: TRBV28

CDR3: ASSLVASRESYEQY
D: NA
size: NA
V: TRBV7-8

CDR3: ARLPRGGALTNTGELF
D: NA
size: few
V: TRBV25-1

CDR3: ASSKQGQNQPQH
D: TRBD1
size: NA
V: TRBV7-9

CDR3: ASSATFRGNTEAF
D: NA
size: few
V: TRBV7-6

CDR3: ASALGGSGANVLT
D: NA
size: NA
V: TRBV12-3/TRBV12-4

CDR3: ASSPSGAGQETQY
D: TRBD2
size: NA
V: TRBV5-1

CDR3: ASSLSSGTGAF
D: TRBD1
size: many
V: TRBV7-6

CDR3: SAYPGTSGRNAQF
D: TRBD2
size: NA
V: TRBV20-1

CDR3: SARDLSGGPPEQF
D: TRBD2
size: few
V: TRBV20-1

CDR3: ASSQLDADKPSAYTQY
D: NA
size: NA
V: TRBV4-3

CDR3: ASSFGGLNNEQF
D: TRBD2
size: few
V: TRBV11-2

CDR3: ASGSSGKGGNEQF
D: TRBD2
size: NA
V: TRBV12-3/TRBV12-4

CDR3: ASSLDRLKYQETQY
D: NA
size: few
V: TRBV7-2

CDR3: ASSYLVNTEAF
D: NA
size: NA
V: TRBV6-2/TRBV6-3

CDR3: SARRGTGGETQY
D: TRBD1
size: NA
V: TRBV20-1

CDR3: ASSLWDTDYEQY
D: NA
size: NA
V: TRBV28

CDR3: ASSPTGGVETQY
D: TRBD1
size: NA
V: TRBV7-6

CDR3: ASSLGPGGNQPQH
D: NA
size: NA
V: TRBV12-3/TRBV12-4

CDR3: ASSREGVAQY
D: NA
size: NA
V: TRBV3-1

CDR3: ASSQESASYEQY
D: NA
size: NA
V: TRBV3-1

CDR3: ASSRGLAGVPSTDTQY
D: TRBD2
size: few
V: TRBV11-1

CDR3: ASSLGGVPSYNEQF
D: NA
size: few
V: TRBV7-3

CDR3: ASAPRQRNQGNTIY
D: NA
size: NA
V: TRBV12-5

CDR3: ATHKGTSELYNEQF
D: TRBD2
size: NA
V: TRBV12-3/TRBV12-4

CDR3: ATSDFTGTGKY
D: TRBD1
size: NA
V: TRBV24-1

CDR3: SASPGSTDTQY
D: NA
size: NA
V: TRBV20-1